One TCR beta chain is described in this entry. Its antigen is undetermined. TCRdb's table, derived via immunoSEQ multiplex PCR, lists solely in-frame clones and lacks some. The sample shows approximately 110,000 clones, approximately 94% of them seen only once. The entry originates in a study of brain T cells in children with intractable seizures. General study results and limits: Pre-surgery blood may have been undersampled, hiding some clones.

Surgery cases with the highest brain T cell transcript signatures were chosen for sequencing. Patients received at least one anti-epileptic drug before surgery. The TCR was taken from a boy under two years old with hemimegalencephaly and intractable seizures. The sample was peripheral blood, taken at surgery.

In nucleotides, the CDR3 is TGCGCCAGCAGCACCGAGCACAGGGGTAGCGAGCAGTACTTC. Encoded protein: CASSTEHRGSEQYF. The rearrangement uses TRBV5-1 and TRBJ2-7; TRBD1 agrees at 7 bases. This CDR3 has 14 residues. J gave up 6 bases and V 4 bases, and 10 bases lay outside the gene matches. CDR1 is SGHRS and CDR2 is YFSETQ in the germline V gene.